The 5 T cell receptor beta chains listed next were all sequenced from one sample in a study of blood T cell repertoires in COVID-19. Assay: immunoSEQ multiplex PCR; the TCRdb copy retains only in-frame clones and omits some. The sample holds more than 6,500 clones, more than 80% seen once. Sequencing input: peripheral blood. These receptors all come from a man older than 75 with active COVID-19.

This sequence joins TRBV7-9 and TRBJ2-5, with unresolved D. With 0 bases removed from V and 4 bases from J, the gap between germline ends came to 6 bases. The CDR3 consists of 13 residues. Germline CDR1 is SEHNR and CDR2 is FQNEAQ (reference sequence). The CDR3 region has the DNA TGTGCCAGCAGCTTAGCAGAGGCAGAGACCCAGTACTTC. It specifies CASSLAEAETQYF.

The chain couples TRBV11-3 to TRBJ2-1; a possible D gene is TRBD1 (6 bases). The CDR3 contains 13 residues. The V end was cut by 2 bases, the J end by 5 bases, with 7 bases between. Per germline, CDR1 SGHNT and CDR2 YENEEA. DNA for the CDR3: TGTGCCAGCAGCTTATCAGGGGACAATGAGCAGTTCTTC. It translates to CASSLSGDNEQFF.

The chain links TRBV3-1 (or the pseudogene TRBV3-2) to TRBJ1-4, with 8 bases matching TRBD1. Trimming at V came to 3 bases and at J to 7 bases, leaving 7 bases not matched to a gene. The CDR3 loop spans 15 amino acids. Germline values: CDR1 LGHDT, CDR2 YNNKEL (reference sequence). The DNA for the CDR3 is TGTGCCAGCAGCCAGCAGGGGGCTAGGGGTGAAAAACTGTTTTTT. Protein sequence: CASSQQGARGEKLFF.

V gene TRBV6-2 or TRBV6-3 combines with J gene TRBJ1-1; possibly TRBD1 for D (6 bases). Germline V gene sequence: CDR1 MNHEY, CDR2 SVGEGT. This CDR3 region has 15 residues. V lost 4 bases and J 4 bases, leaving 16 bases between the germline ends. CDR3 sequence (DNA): TGTGCCAGCAGTTTATCTCAGGGGTGGGTCACTGAAGCTTTCTTT. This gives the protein CASSLSQGWVTEAFF.

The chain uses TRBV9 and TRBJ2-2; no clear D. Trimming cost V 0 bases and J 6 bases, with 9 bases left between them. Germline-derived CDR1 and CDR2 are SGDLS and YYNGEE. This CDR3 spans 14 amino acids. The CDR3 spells CASSVEESSGELFF. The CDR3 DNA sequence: TGTGCCAGCAGCGTAGAAGAGTCGTCCGGGGAGCTGTTTTTT.